The 30 T cell receptor beta chains presented below share a single source sample, sequenced in a study of OX40 agonist ivuxolimab in advanced cancers. Produced via immunoSEQ multiplex PCR; TCRdb's table is partial and in-frame only. The sample has 30,000 to 45,000 clones; approximately 81% are singletons. This specimen was CD4+ or CD8+ T cells sorted from blood, taken in a trial of the OX40 agonist ivuxolimab. These receptors were taken from an adult with an advanced solid tumor such as melanoma, head and neck, liver or kidney cancer.

This clone turned up a few times. This chain uses TRBV28 with TRBJ1-1; D ambiguous. The CDR3 totals 20 residues. The V and J ends lost 2 bases and 0 bases respectively, with 25 bases between them. In germline, CDR1 is MDHEN, CDR2 SYDVKM. CDR3 bases: TGTGCCAGCAGTTTACCTATCTGGGGATGGAAAAACGACATGAACACTGAAGCTTTCTTT. Residues: CASSLPIWGWKNDMNTEAFF. Filled out from reference TRBV28 and TRBJ1-1, the complete variable domain reads DVKVTQSSRYLVKRTGEKVFLECVQDMDHENMFWYRQDPGLGLRLIYFSYDVKMKEKGDIPEGYSVSREKKERFSLILESASTNQTSMYLCASSLPIWGWKNDMNTEAFFGQGTRLTVV.

This clone was seen a few times. The CDR3 nucleotides are TGTGCCAGCAGCTACCCCGGGACAGGGGACGCTACGCAGTATTTT. Residues: CASSYPGTGDATQYF. The chain links TRBV5-6 to TRBJ2-3; 10 positions agree with TRBD1. This CDR3 contains 15 residues. Germline CDR1 is SGHDT and CDR2 is YYEEEE. Unmatched junction bases numbered 9, after V lost 3 bases and J lost 8 bases.

The chain couples TRBV28 to TRBJ1-6; possible D gene TRBD1, 5 bases. The CDR3 is 15 amino acids. Trimming removed 7 bases at V and 10 bases at J, with 20 bases between. Germline assignment: CDR1 MDHEN and CDR2 SYDVKM. The CDR3 DNA follows: TGTGCCAGCACCTCCCTGGGGCCGGGGTCGTCACCCCTCCACTTT. Translating gives CASTSLGPGSSPLHF. Supplemented by reference TRBV28 and TRBJ1-6, the full variable domain reads DVKVTQSSRYLVKRTGEKVFLECVQDMDHENMFWYRQDPGLGLRLIYFSYDVKMKEKGDIPEGYSVSREKKERFSLILESASTNQTSMYLCASTSLGPGSSPLHFGNGTRLTVT.

The genes are TRBV6-6 and TRBJ2-3; D unresolved. CDR3 size: 14 residues. Germline-derived CDR1 and CDR2 are MNHNY and SVGAGI (reference sequence). Between the trimmed V and J ends, which lost 2 bases and 0 bases, there was a span of 6 bases. CDR3 nucleotide sequence: TGTGCCAGCAGTTACGGAAAAAGCACAGATACGCAGTATTTT. It is translated as CASSYGKSTDTQYF.

V gene TRBV5-8 combines with J gene TRBJ1-1; TRBD1 is a possible D gene (5 bases). Per germline, CDR1 SGHTS and CDR2 YDEGEE. The V end was cut by 4 bases, the J end by 0 bases, with 16 bases between. The CDR3 extends over 16 amino acids. The CDR3, as DNA: TGTGCCAGCAGCCCGGGGGAGGTTCGTATGAACACTGAAGCTTTCTTT. This gives the protein CASSPGEVRMNTEAFF.

The chain is built from TRBV19 and TRBJ2-5; no clear D gene. Per germline, CDR1 LNHDA and CDR2 SQIVND (reference sequence). V was trimmed by 11 bases and J by 1 base, leaving 17 bases between them. This CDR3 has 14 residues. DNA for the CDR3: TGTGCCCTCAATCGACCCCAAGGCCAAGAGACCCAGTACTTC. It codes for CALNRPQGQETQYF.

The chain recombines TRBV7-6 with TRBJ2-1; 14 bases map to TRBD2. Unmatched junction bases numbered 4, after V lost 5 bases and J lost 1 base. This CDR3 region has 17 residues. Per germline, CDR1 SGHVS and CDR2 FNYEAQ. CDR3 bases: TGTGCCAGCAGCACAGGGACTAGCGGGAGATCCTACAATGAGCAGTTCTTC. Translated, it gives CASSTGTSGRSYNEQFF.

J is TRBJ2-1 and V is TRBV7-8; TRBD1 matches 8 bases. The CDR3 is 13 amino acids. V dropped 3 bases and J dropped 5; count of bases not matched to a gene: 0. The germline CDR1 and CDR2 sequences are SGHVS and FQNEAQ. CDR3 coding DNA: TGTGCCAGCAGCTTGGACAGGGACAATGAGCAGTTCTTC. As protein: CASSLDRDNEQFF.

The rearrangement links TRBV9 to TRBJ1-4, with D possibly matching TRBD1 (5 bases). The ends were cut back, 4 bases at V and 8 bases at J, with 18 bases in the middle. The V gene's germline CDR1 is SGDLS and CDR2 YYNGEE. The CDR3 is 15 residues long. Here the CDR3 DNA reads TGTGCCAGCAGCACCACCCCAGGGCGGGGGGAAAAACTGTTTTTT. Residues: CASSTTPGRGEKLFF.

The genes are TRBV7-3 and TRBJ2-2; 8 bases map to TRBD2. The germline V gene encodes CDR1 SGHTA and CDR2 FQGTGA. The CDR3 is made up of 16 amino acids. Unmatched junction bases numbered 6, after V lost 4 bases and J lost 2 bases. CDR3 in amino acids: CASSSLSGVNTGELFF. The CDR3 DNA follows: TGTGCCAGCAGCTCGCTTAGCGGGGTTAACACCGGGGAGCTGTTTTTT.

The V call is TRBV7-9, the J call TRBJ2-1; TRBD2 agrees at 8 bases. V shed 5 bases and J 0 bases; nucleotides not matched to a gene: 12. The germline V gene encodes CDR1 SEHNR and CDR2 FQNEAQ (reference sequence). The CDR3 consists of 18 residues. The CDR3, as DNA: TGTGCCAGCAGCCCCCACAGCGGGAGAGTTAGCTCCTACAATGAGCAGTTCTTC. This sequence encodes CASSPHSGRVSSYNEQFF.

This rearrangement joins TRBV19 to TRBJ1-1; D is perhaps TRBD1 (6 bases). The CDR3 covers 12 residues. V lost 7 bases and J 1 base, leaving 7 bases between the germline ends. Germline V gives CDR1 LNHDA, CDR2 SQIVND (reference sequence). The CDR3 DNA reads as TGTGCCAGTACAGGGGCGAACACTGAAGCTTTCTTT. Amino acids: CASTGANTEAFF.

This clone was observed a handful of times. CDR3 nucleotides: TGTGCCACCAGAAGCCACCAGACCCAGTACTTC. Translating it yields CATRSHQTQYF. The rearrangement joins TRBV28 to TRBJ2-5; D gene uncertain. The CDR3 covers 11 residues. The V and J ends lost 10 bases and 6 bases respectively, with 12 bases between them. From germline, CDR1 is MDHEN and CDR2 SYDVKM.

The V gene is TRBV7-2, the J gene TRBJ2-2, with TRBD2 matching 7 bases. This CDR3 comprises 15 residues. Germline trimming cut 1 base from V and 5 bases from J; bases unmatched to any gene: 4. The germline V gene encodes CDR1 SGHTA and CDR2 FQGNSA. The CDR3 sequence is CASSLDGRWTGELFF. The CDR3 DNA reads TGTGCCAGCAGCTTAGACGGGAGGTGGACCGGGGAGCTGTTTTTT.

V gene TRBV30 combines with J gene TRBJ1-2; the match to TRBD1 covers 7 bases. The germline CDR1 and CDR2 sequences are GTSNPN and SVGIG (reference sequence). Germline trimming cut 7 bases from V and 4 bases from J; bases unmatched to any gene: 6. The CDR3 extends over 12 amino acids. The CDR3 region is CAYSGGLYGYTF. CDR3 coding DNA: TGTGCCTACTCAGGGGGACTCTATGGCTACACCTTC.

The chain has TRBV18 and TRBJ1-1; TRBD1 matches at 7 bases. V gave up 4 bases and J gave up 4 bases; unmatched junction bases: 9. This CDR3 has 15 amino acids. Germline CDR1 is KGHSH and CDR2 is LQKENI. CDR3 DNA: TGTGCCAGCTCACAGACCCAGGGGGTGAGCACTGAAGCTTTCTTT. Residues: CASSQTQGVSTEAFF.

The rearrangement joins TRBV18 to TRBJ2-6, with D unresolved. Germline-derived CDR1 and CDR2 are KGHSH and LQKENI. With 2 bases removed from V and 0 bases from J, the gap between germline ends came to 5 bases. The CDR3 sequence is 15 residues long. CDR3 in amino acids: CASSPEISGANVLTF. The CDR3 DNA reads as TGTGCCAGCTCACCAGAAATCTCTGGGGCCAACGTCCTGACTTTC.

This clone was counted a few times. This sequence joins TRBV19 and TRBJ1-5; 10 bases map to TRBD1. V lost 6 bases, J lost 4 bases, and 9 bases stayed unmatched. Germline loops: CDR1 LNHDA, CDR2 SQIVND (reference sequence). CDR3 length: 16 amino acids. The CDR3 DNA is TGTGCCAGTAGCAATGCCCGGGGACAGGGGAATCAGCCCCAGCATTTT. It translates to CASSNARGQGNQPQHF.

This sequence joins TRBV27 and TRBJ1-1; D ambiguous. CDR3 size: 15 residues. Trimming removed 1 base at V and 0 bases at J, with 9 bases between. In germline, CDR1 is MNHEY, CDR2 SMNVEV (reference sequence). CDR3 amino acids: CASSLYSAVNTEAFF. CDR3 DNA: TGTGCCAGCAGTTTATACAGCGCCGTGAACACTGAAGCTTTCTTT.

This rearrangement joins TRBV14 to TRBJ2-7, with D perhaps assigned TRBD1 or TRBD2 (7 bases each). Germline V gene data show CDR1 as SGHDN and CDR2 as FVKESK. The CDR3 is 14 amino acids. V lost 5 bases, J lost 1 base, and 12 bases lay in between. The CDR3 DNA reads as TGTGCCAGCAGCAGGGAGGGGGCGTCCTACGAGCAGTACTTC. It translates to CASSREGASYEQYF.

The V call is TRBV19, the J call TRBJ1-2; a weak D match, TRBD1 (6 bases). The V gene lost 4 bases and the J gene lost 1 base, with 16 bases spanning the gap. This CDR3 region has 16 residues. CDR1 is LNHDA and CDR2 is SQIVND in the germline V gene (reference sequence). The CDR3 spells CASSSPGAAVNYGYTF. Written as DNA, the CDR3 is TGTGCCAGTAGTAGCCCGGGGGCAGCGGTTAACTATGGCTACACCTTC.

This sequence joins TRBV28 and TRBJ2-3; D may be TRBD1 or TRBD2 (6 bases each). With 3 bases removed from V and 6 bases from J, the gap between germline ends came to 13 bases. The CDR3 spans 14 residues. Germline V gene lookup returns CDR1 MDHEN and CDR2 SYDVKM. The CDR3 is CASSFGGPPDTQYF. CDR3 in DNA: TGTGCCAGCAGTTTTGGGGGGCCCCCCGATACGCAGTATTTT.

The rearrangement uses TRBV4-2 and TRBJ1-2; D is uncertain. In germline, CDR1 is LGHNA, CDR2 YNFKEQ. Trimming pared 2 bases from V and 0 bases from J, leaving 7 bases between. The CDR3 runs to 14 residues. The CDR3 DNA reads TGTGCCAGCAGCCAAACTGGGGCTAACTATGGCTACACCTTC. Protein product: CASSQTGANYGYTF.

V gene TRBV27 combines with J gene TRBJ2-1, with D hard to call. V gave up 5 bases and J gave up 7 bases, with 12 bases separating them. This CDR3 contains 13 residues. Germline values: CDR1 MNHEY, CDR2 SMNVEV (reference sequence). In DNA, the CDR3 is TGTGCCAGCAGTCCCCCCCTGGGGAATGAGCAGTTCTTC. It codes for CASSPPLGNEQFF.

J is TRBJ2-6 and V is TRBV5-6; D might be TRBD1 (6 bases). Per the germline V gene, CDR1 is SGHDT and CDR2 is YYEEEE. The V gene lost 0 bases and the J gene lost 11 bases, with 15 bases spanning the gap. The CDR3 consists of 15 residues. CDR3 sequence: CASSLARTAPDVLTF. The CDR3 DNA is TGTGCCAGCAGCTTGGCCCGGACAGCCCCTGACGTCCTGACTTTC. Looking up the rest from reference TRBV5-6 and TRBJ2-6 gives the full variable domain: DAGVTQSPTHLIKTRGQQVTLRCSPKSGHDTVSWYQQALGQGPQFIFQYYEEEERQRGNFPDRFSGHQFPNYSSELNVNALLLGDSALYLCASSLARTAPDVLTFGAGSRLTVL.

This chain uses TRBV19 with TRBJ1-4; D uncertain. Germline CDR1 is LNHDA and CDR2 is SQIVND (reference sequence). V lost 6 bases, J lost 1 base, and 9 bases lay in between. The CDR3 is 14 amino acids. The CDR3 sequence: CASSPTVTNEKLFF. The CDR3 DNA is TGTGCCAGTAGCCCGACGGTAACTAATGAAAAACTGTTTTTT.

The chain combines TRBV27 with TRBJ2-2, with a tentative D call TRBD2 (5 bases). The CDR3 runs to 18 residues. Germline V gives CDR1 MNHEY, CDR2 SMNVEV (reference sequence). V lost 2 bases, J lost 1 base, and 17 bases lay in between. The CDR3 sequence: CASSLKVGGGMNTGELFF. The CDR3, as DNA: TGTGCCAGCAGTTTAAAGGTTGGCGGAGGAATGAACACCGGGGAGCTGTTTTTT.

This clone was counted a few times. The chain joins TRBV7-6 to TRBJ2-5; D ambiguous. There are 11 residues in the CDR3. Germline V gives CDR1 SGHVS, CDR2 FNYEAQ. The V end lost 5 bases, the J end lost 6 bases, and 7 bases lay between the germline ends. CDR3 in DNA: TGTGCCAGCAGCCCCGGGCAGACCCAGTACTTC. It specifies CASSPGQTQYF. The variable domain in full, completed from reference TRBV7-6 and TRBJ2-5, reads GAGVSQSPRYKVTKRGQDVALRCDPISGHVSLYWYRQALGQGPEFLTYFNYEAQQDKSGLPNDRFSAERPEGSISTLTIQRTEQRDSAMYRCASSPGQTQYFGPGTRLLVL.

This clone was counted a single time. The rearrangement uses TRBV19 and TRBJ1-6; D gene ambiguous. V was shortened by 7 bases and J by 14 bases, with 24 bases between the two germline ends. The CDR3 is 15 residues long. CDR1 and CDR2 from the germline V gene are LNHDA and SQIVND (reference sequence). CDR3 residues: CASTPAPGGLKSLHF. The CDR3, as DNA: TGTGCCAGTACTCCAGCACCCGGCGGGCTCAAATCCCTCCACTTT.

V and J are TRBV5-1 and TRBJ2-7; D is unclear. Germline CDR1 SGHRS, CDR2 YFSETQ. The CDR3 is 15 amino acids. V lost 0 bases, J lost 0 bases, and 10 bases lay in between. Here the CDR3 reads CASSLEAVSSYEQYF. The CDR3 coding sequence is TGCGCCAGCAGCTTGGAGGCTGTCAGCTCCTACGAGCAGTACTTC.